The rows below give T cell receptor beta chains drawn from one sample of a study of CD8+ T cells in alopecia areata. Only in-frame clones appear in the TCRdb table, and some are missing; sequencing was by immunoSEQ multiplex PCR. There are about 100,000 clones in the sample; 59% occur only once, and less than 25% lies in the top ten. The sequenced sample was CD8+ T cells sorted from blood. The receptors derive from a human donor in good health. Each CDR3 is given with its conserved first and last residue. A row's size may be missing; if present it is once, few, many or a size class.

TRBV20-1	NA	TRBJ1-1	CSPNTEAFF
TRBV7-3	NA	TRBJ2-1	CASSSFHNEQFF
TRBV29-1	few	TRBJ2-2	CSVAPSGNTGELFF
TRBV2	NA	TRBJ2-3	CASSDLLLGASTDTQYF
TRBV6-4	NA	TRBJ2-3	CASSDGTGETDTQYF
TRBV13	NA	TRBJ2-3	CASAPGGAPDTQYF
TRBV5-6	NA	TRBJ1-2	CASSLGGAHGYTF
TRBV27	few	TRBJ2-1	CASSLGGSYNEQFF
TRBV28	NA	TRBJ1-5	CASSFISEVGDQPQHF
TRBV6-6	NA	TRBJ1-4	CASSYQGTGYEKLFF
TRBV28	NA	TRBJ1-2	CASCGWDYGYTF
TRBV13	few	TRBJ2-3	CASSLPGGLSTDTQYF
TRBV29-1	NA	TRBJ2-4	CSVEADIQYF
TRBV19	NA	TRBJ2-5	CASSIWSSGGPPQETQYF
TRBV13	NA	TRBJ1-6	CASSLLGDYNSPLHF
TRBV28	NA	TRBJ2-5	CASRHWDGQETQYF
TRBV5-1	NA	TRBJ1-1	CASSPLGRVTEAFF
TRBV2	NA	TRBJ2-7	CATQLDGSYEQYF
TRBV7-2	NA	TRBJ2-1	CASSFGGYNEQFF
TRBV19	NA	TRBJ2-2	CASSTPYGAGTGELFF
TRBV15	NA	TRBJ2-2	CATSRDHRASATGELFF
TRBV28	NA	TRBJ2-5	CASSAGLIETQYF
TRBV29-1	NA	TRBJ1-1	CSVGRYTEAFF
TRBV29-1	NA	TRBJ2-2	CSVETDANTGELFF
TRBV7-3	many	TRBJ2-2	CASSRKLNGTLNTGELFF
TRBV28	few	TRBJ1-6	CASSSGWTGDSPLHF
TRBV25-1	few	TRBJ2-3	CASGTDTQYF
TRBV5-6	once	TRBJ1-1	CASSLGQGSTEAFF
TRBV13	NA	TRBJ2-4	CASSSQGANIQYF
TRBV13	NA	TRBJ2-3	CASSTRLAGGTDTQYF
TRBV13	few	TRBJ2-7	CASSFGGYEQYF
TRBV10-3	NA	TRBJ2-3	CAISESRDTQYF
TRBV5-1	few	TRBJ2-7	CASSLGRGSSYEQYF
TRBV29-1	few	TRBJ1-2	CSALTGHPVRDYGYTF
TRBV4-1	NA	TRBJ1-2	CASSQVRGAGDYGYTF
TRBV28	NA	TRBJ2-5	CASSPQARETQYF
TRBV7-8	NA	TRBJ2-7	CASSLDGSGGPSYEQYF
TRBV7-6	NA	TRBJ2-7	CASSSGWGEQYF
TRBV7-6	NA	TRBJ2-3	CASSLGDTSTDTQYF
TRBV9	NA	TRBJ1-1	CASSVATGGTEAFF
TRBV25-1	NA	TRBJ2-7	CASSDSGQLVSYEQYF
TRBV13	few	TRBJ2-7	CASSTAGTGVQYF
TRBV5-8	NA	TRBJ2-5	CASSLLAYETQYF
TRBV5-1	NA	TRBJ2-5	CASSPTGTALGETQYF
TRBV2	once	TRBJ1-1	CASSGTDMNTEAFF
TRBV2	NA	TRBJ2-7	CASLKIKMGKESPTYEQYF
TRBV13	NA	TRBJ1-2	CASSMTGDSTANYGYTF
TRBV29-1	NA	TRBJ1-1	CSVEYTGYTEAFF
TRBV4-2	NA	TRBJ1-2	CASSPGYGYGYTF
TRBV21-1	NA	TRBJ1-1	CASSTTGHLNTEAFF
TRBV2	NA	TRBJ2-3	CASSEALGADTQYF
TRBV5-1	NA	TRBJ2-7	CASSLGAFYEQYF
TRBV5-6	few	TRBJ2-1	CASSLGDSSRLQFF
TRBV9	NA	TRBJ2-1	CASSVGGGRINEQFF
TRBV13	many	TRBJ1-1	CASSLGQGNTEAFF
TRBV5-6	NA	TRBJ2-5	CASSLVPVAETQYF
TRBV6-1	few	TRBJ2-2	CASSGLDRGRWTGELFF
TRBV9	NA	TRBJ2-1	CASSDGTSGNEQFF
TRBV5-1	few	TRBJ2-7	CASSLALSRSHEQYF